These 17 T cell receptor beta chains share one sample of origin, sequenced in a study of T cell changes during pregnancy in multiple sclerosis. Sequencing was performed with immunoSEQ multiplex PCR; in TCRdb, only in-frame clones are kept and a portion is missing. This sample carries 65,000 to 75,000 clones, roughly nine tenths of them seen once, and the ten largest clones take more than 1.4%. Sample: peripheral blood, taken in the second trimester of pregnancy. Receptor source: a female donor with multiple sclerosis, enrolled in a pregnancy study.

In nucleotides, the CDR3 is TGTGCCAGCAGCTCCTCTACCTACAATGAGCAGTTCTTC. Translating gives CASSSSTYNEQFF. The J gene is TRBJ2-1, the V gene TRBV7-3; no definite D call. V shed 4 bases and J shed 2 bases, with 6 bases lying between them. The CDR3 runs 13 residues. CDR1 and CDR2 (germline): SGHTA, FQGTGA.

The V gene is TRBV5-1, the J gene TRBJ2-7; 12 nucleotides agree with TRBD2. CDR1 and CDR2 (germline): SGHRS, YFSETQ. CDR3 size: 14 residues. With V trimmed by 3 bases and J by 2 bases, 0 bases remained unmatched. The chain's CDR3 is CASSWTSGTYEQYF. CDR3 coding DNA: TGCGCCAGCAGCTGGACTAGCGGGACCTACGAGCAGTACTTC. Combining the CDR3 with reference TRBV5-1 and TRBJ2-7 gives the whole variable domain KAGVTQTPRYLIKTRGQQVTLSCSPISGHRSVSWYQQTPGQGLQFLFEYFSETQRNKGNFPGRFSGRQFSNSRSEMNVSTLELGDSALYLCASSWTSGTYEQYFGPGTRLTVT.

V and J are TRBV7-9 and TRBJ1-2; D uncertain. V was clipped by 2 bases and J by 8 bases, with 6 bases between them. CDR3 size: 11 residues. Germline V CDR1 and CDR2: SEHNR, FQNEAQ (reference sequence). DNA of the CDR3: TGTGCCAGCAGCTTAACGGGAGGCTACACCTTC. This sequence encodes CASSLTGGYTF.

The V gene is TRBV5-1, the J gene TRBJ2-3; TRBD1 matches at 10 bases. Trimming at V came to 2 bases and at J to 7 bases, leaving 13 bases not matched to a gene. Per the germline V gene, CDR1 is SGHRS and CDR2 is YFSETQ. CDR3 length: 17 residues. In nucleotides, the CDR3 is TGCGCCAGCAGCTTATCCACCGGGACAGGGGCCCTATATACGCAGTATTTT. This encodes CASSLSTGTGALYTQYF. The full variable domain, with the rest looked up from reference TRBV5-1 and TRBJ2-3, is KAGVTQTPRYLIKTRGQQVTLSCSPISGHRSVSWYQQTPGQGLQFLFEYFSETQRNKGNFPGRFSGRQFSNSRSEMNVSTLELGDSALYLCASSLSTGTGALYTQYFGPGTRLTVL.

The rearrangement uses TRBV5-1 and TRBJ1-2; TRBD1 is a possible D gene (6 bases). The V end lost 2 bases, the J end lost 4 bases, and 15 bases lay between the germline ends. This CDR3 has 15 amino acids. Germline CDR1 SGHRS, CDR2 YFSETQ. The CDR3 is CASSLARQVVYGYTF. The CDR3 DNA is TGCGCCAGCAGCTTAGCTAGACAGGTGGTCTATGGCTACACCTTC.

The rearrangement links TRBV5-8 to TRBJ2-1; D is possibly TRBD2 (5 bases). The CDR3 consists of 16 residues. V was cut by 4 bases and J by 3 bases, with 17 bases left in between. Germline V gene lookup returns CDR1 SGHTS and CDR2 YDEGEE. The CDR3 spells CASSPAKTNLYNEQFF. CDR3 coding DNA: TGTGCCAGCAGCCCAGCGAAGACTAATCTCTACAATGAGCAGTTCTTC.

The chain employs TRBV6-5 and TRBJ2-7; D may be TRBD2 (5 bases). The CDR3 sequence is 14 residues long. CDR1 and CDR2 from the germline V gene are MNHEY and SVGAGI. V lost 11 bases to trimming and J lost 0 bases, with 17 bases between them. Here the CDR3 reads CAAGGSESSYEQYF. The DNA for the CDR3 is TGTGCCGCCGGAGGCTCAGAGAGCTCCTACGAGCAGTACTTC.

This chain uses TRBV9 with TRBJ2-3; TRBD2 is a possible D gene (6 bases). V lost 0 bases to trimming and J lost 4 bases, with 12 bases between them. CDR1 and CDR2 from the germline V gene are SGDLS and YYNGEE. This CDR3 is built from 15 residues. This CDR3 reads CASSVATGVPDTQYF. CDR3 in DNA: TGTGCCAGCAGCGTAGCTACGGGGGTCCCAGATACGCAGTATTTT. The whole variable domain, filled in from reference TRBV9 and TRBJ2-3, reads DSGVTQTPKHLITATGQRVTLRCSPRSGDLSVYWYQQSLDQGLQFLIQYYNGEERAKGNILERFSAQQFPDLHSELNLSSLELGDSALYFCASSVATGVPDTQYFGPGTRLTVL.

This chain links TRBV27 with TRBJ2-1; 7 bases map to TRBD1. This CDR3 is 15 amino acids long. CDR1 and CDR2 (germline): MNHEY, SMNVEV (reference sequence). V shed 3 bases and J 2 bases; nucleotides not matched to a gene: 4. The CDR3 protein is CASSFSTGTYNEQFF. CDR3 sequence (DNA): TGTGCCAGCAGTTTCTCGACAGGGACCTACAATGAGCAGTTCTTC.

The chain carries TRBV9 and TRBJ1-1; D is perhaps TRBD1 (6 bases). V lost 3 bases and J lost 0, with 15 bases in between. Germline lookup yields CDR1 SGDLS and CDR2 YYNGEE. This CDR3 is 16 amino acids long. The CDR3 spells CASSAGRGQLNTEAFF. The DNA of the CDR3 is TGTGCCAGCAGCGCCGGACGGGGACAATTGAACACTGAAGCTTTCTTT.

The chain has TRBV27 and TRBJ2-5; 7 bases align to TRBD1. From germline, CDR1 is MNHEY and CDR2 SMNVEV (reference sequence). V trimming: 6 bases; J trimming: 5 bases; junction bases outside the gene matches: 6. This CDR3 comprises 13 residues. In nucleotides, the CDR3 is TGTGCCAGCAGACCCACAGGGGCCGAGACCCAGTACTTC. It specifies CASRPTGAETQYF.

The V and J genes are TRBV6-5 and TRBJ2-5; 9 bases map to TRBD2. With V trimmed by 5 bases and J by 4 bases, 8 bases remained unmatched. Germline CDR1 and CDR2: MNHEY and SVGAGI. There are 15 residues in the CDR3. The CDR3 region has the DNA TGTGCCAGCAGTATTCGCGGGGGGGCCGGAGAGACCCAGTACTTC. This codes for CASSIRGGAGETQYF.

V and J are TRBV4-2 and TRBJ1-5; 9 bases are shared with TRBD1. The CDR3 runs to 16 residues. The V segment lost 1 base and the J segment 5 bases; nucleotides outside the gene matches: 6. Germline-derived CDR1 and CDR2 are LGHNA and YNFKEQ. As DNA, the CDR3 is TGTGCCAGCAGCCAAGTCCGGGACAGGGACTATCAGCCCCAGCATTTT. It yields the protein CASSQVRDRDYQPQHF.

In the case of this clone: Since the CDR3 does not end with the conserved phenylalanine or tryptophan, this likely comes from a read error. Because the CDR3's place on the DNA is in doubt, the DNA is left out and the CDR3 is given as listed by TCRdb. This chain joins TRBV21-1 and TRBJ1-1; the table's TRBD1 call for D was not verified on the DNA. TRBV21-1 constitutes a pseudogene. Termini included, the CDR3 measures 12 amino acids. The CDR3 protein is CASSKGGVISGA.

The rearrangement uses TRBV28 and TRBJ2-7; 10 bases are a match to TRBD2. This CDR3 contains 13 residues. Germline values: CDR1 MDHEN, CDR2 SYDVKM. J was trimmed by 12 bases and V by 7 bases; bases with no gene match: 12. The CDR3 loop is CASTPGVAGGGYF. The CDR3 DNA follows: TGTGCCAGCACCCCGGGGGTAGCGGGGGGCGGGTACTTC.

This chain joins TRBV5-1 and TRBJ2-7, with TRBD2 as a possible D gene (5 bases). Trimming took 4 bases from V and 0 from J, leaving 14 bases between them. Germline V gene data show CDR1 as SGHRS and CDR2 as YFSETQ. The CDR3 is 15 residues long. CDR3 sequence reads: CASSPSAAVSYEQYF. The CDR3 DNA reads as TGCGCCAGCAGCCCCTCAGCGGCTGTCTCCTACGAGCAGTACTTC.

V gene TRBV6-4 combines with J gene TRBJ1-1, with 9 bases that match TRBD1. This CDR3 spans 13 amino acids. The V and J ends lost 5 bases and 7 bases, in that order; junction bases with no gene match: 5. Germline V gives CDR1 MRHNA, CDR2 SNTAGT. CDR3 region: CASSSGTGNEAFF. For the CDR3, the DNA is TGTGCCAGCAGTTCCGGGACAGGGAATGAAGCTTTCTTT.